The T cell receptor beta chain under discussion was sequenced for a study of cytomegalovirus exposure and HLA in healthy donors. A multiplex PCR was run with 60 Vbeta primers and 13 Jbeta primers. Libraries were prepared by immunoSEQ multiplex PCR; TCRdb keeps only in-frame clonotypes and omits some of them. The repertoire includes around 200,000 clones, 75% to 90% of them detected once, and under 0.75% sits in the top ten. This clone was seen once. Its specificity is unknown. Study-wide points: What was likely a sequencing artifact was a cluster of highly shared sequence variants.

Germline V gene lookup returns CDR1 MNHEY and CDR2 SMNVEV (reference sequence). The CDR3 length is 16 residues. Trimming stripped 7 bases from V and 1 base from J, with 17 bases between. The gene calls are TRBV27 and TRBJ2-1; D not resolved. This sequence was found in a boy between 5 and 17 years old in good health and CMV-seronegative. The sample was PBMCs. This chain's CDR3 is CASTPIYTLSYNEQFF. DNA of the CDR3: TGTGCCAGCACCCCCATCTATACCCTATCCTACAATGAGCAGTTCTTC.